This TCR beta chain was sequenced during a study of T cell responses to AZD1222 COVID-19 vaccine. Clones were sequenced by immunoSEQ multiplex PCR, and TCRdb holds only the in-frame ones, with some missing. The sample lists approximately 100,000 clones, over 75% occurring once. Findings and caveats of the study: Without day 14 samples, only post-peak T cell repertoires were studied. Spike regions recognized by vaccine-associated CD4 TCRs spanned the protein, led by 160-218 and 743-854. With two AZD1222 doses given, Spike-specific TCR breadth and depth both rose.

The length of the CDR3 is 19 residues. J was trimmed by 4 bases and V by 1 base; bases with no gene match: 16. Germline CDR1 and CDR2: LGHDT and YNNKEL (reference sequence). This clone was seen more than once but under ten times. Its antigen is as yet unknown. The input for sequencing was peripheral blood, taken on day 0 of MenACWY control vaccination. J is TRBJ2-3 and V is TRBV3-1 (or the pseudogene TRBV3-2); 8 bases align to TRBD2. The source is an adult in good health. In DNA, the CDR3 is TGTGCCAGCAGCCAAGGGGTCAACTTAGCGGGATCTTTCGCAGATACGCAGTATTTT. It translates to CASSQGVNLAGSFADTQYF.